Shown below are 27 T cell receptor beta chains from a single sample sequenced in a study of T cells in localized non-small cell lung cancer (dated by TCRdb to 2020 to 2022). The library was generated by the immunoSEQ multiplex PCR assay. Held by TCRdb, this immuneACCESS table contains in-frame sequences only and omits some clones. Under half of the omission traces to an unresolved V gene where checked; the cause of the rest is unknown. This sample is represented by tens of thousands of clones; around 81% of them were singletons. 6.5% to 8% of the sample comes from the top ten. The sequencing here drew on peripheral blood mononuclear cells, taken before any cancer treatment. Source of these receptors: a male donor at least 60 years old with stage II lung adenocarcinoma.

This clone was seen more than once but under ten times. The chain is built from TRBV29-1 and TRBJ1-1; D ambiguous. Deletions cut 4 bases from V and 2 bases from J, with 11 bases between. CDR3 size: 13 residues. CDR1 is SQVTM and CDR2 is ANQGSEA in the germline V gene. CDR3 protein: CSVAADGNTEAFF. CDR3 sequence (DNA): TGCAGCGTTGCGGCGGACGGTAACACTGAAGCTTTCTTT.

The chain has TRBV25-1 and TRBJ2-3; perhaps TRBD2 as D (5 bases). Looked up from germline, CDR1 is MGHDK and CDR2 is SYGVNS. The CDR3 has 13 residues. Trimming pared 6 bases from V and 5 bases from J, leaving 12 bases between. CDR3 DNA: TGTGCCAGCAGGGGCCGAGGGAGAGATACGCAGTATTTT. Translation gives CASRGRGRDTQYF. The variable domain in full, with the rest retrieved from reference TRBV25-1 and TRBJ2-3, is EADIYQTPRYLVIGTGKKITLECSQTMGHDKMYWYQQDPGMELHLIHYSYGVNSTEKGDLSSESTVSRIRTEHFPLTLESARPSHTSQYLCASRGRGRDTQYFGPGTRLTVL.

The count of this clone is one. The chain combines TRBV5-6 with TRBJ2-2, with TRBD1 matching 11 bases. The germline CDR1 and CDR2 sequences are SGHDT and YYEEEE. This CDR3 has 15 residues. J gave up 5 bases and V 3 bases, and 3 bases lay outside the gene matches. CDR3 amino acids: CASSSGTGGTGELFF. The DNA for the CDR3 is TGTGCCAGCAGCTCCGGGACAGGGGGTACCGGGGAGCTGTTTTTT.

This clone was counted a few times. Here the CDR3 reads CAWSVGRGYGYTF. CDR3 coding DNA: TGTGCCTGGAGTGTAGGTAGGGGTTATGGCTACACCTTC. The V gene is TRBV30, the J gene TRBJ1-2, with TRBD1 as a possible D gene (5 bases). V dropped 0 bases and J dropped 5 bases, with 10 bases sitting between them. Germline CDR1 and CDR2: GTSNPN and SVGIG (reference sequence). This CDR3 region has 13 residues.

The chain uses TRBV27 and TRBJ2-7; 9 nucleotides line up with TRBD1. V gave up 2 bases and J gave up 2 bases; unmatched junction bases: 4. Germline lookup yields CDR1 MNHEY and CDR2 SMNVEV (reference sequence). This CDR3 is built from 15 residues. CDR3 coding DNA: TGTGCCAGCAGTTTAACCGGGACAGGGACCTACGAGCAGTACTTC. Its translation: CASSLTGTGTYEQYF.

This clone was observed a few times. V usage is TRBV7-2 and J usage is TRBJ2-7; the D is unclear. V lost 1 base and J 5 bases, leaving 12 bases between the germline ends. The length of the CDR3 is 14 residues. Germline values: CDR1 SGHTA, CDR2 FQGNSA. CDR3 DNA: TGTGCCAGCAGCTTAGAGAGTCGATGGAACGAGCAGTACTTC. Translated: CASSLESRWNEQYF.

J is TRBJ2-7 and V is TRBV7-6; D gene unclear. The CDR3 has 15 amino acids. Germline CDR1 SGHVS, CDR2 FNYEAQ. Between the trimmed V and J ends, which lost 6 bases and 0 bases, there was a span of 15 bases. The CDR3: CASSPRASSSYEQYF. The CDR3 region has the DNA TGTGCCAGCAGTCCACGGGCGTCGAGCTCCTACGAGCAGTACTTC.

The chain joins TRBV5-6 to TRBJ1-2; D is perhaps TRBD1 (5 bases). Germline V gene sequence: CDR1 SGHDT, CDR2 YYEEEE. The ends were cut back, 4 bases at V and 8 bases at J, with 24 bases in the middle. This CDR3 spans 16 amino acids. The CDR3 loop reads CASSPRGAAWPDGYTF. CDR3 DNA sequence: TGTGCCAGCAGCCCCCGAGGGGCAGCCTGGCCGGACGGCTACACCTTC.

This clone was picked up one time. The chain links TRBV2 to TRBJ2-5, with D tentatively TRBD2 (6 bases). Trimming cost V 5 bases and J 5 bases, with 12 bases left between them. The CDR3 length is 13 residues. CDR1 and CDR2 (germline): SNHLY, FYNNEI. CDR3 region: CASSPAGRETQYF. The CDR3 coding sequence is TGTGCCAGCAGTCCGGCGGGAAGGGAGACCCAGTACTTC.

A few counts support this clone. The chain uses TRBV30 and TRBJ1-1, with a weak D call TRBD1 (6 bases). V dropped 1 base and J dropped 0 bases, with 18 bases sitting between them. Germline values: CDR1 GTSNPN, CDR2 SVGIG (reference sequence). The CDR3 has 17 residues. Here the CDR3 DNA reads TGTGCCTGGAGTGGAGGAAGAGGTAGGGACATGAACACTGAAGCTTTCTTT. It translates to CAWSGGRGRDMNTEAFF.

This clone was recorded only once. The rearrangement uses TRBV6-1 and TRBJ1-3, with a possible D match to TRBD1 (5 bases). CDR1 MNHNS and CDR2 SASEGT come from the germline V gene. This CDR3 contains 13 residues. Trimming took 8 bases from V and 0 from J, leaving 8 bases between them. The CDR3 sequence is CASGGDSGNTIYF. The CDR3, as DNA: TGTGCCAGCGGAGGGGACTCTGGAAACACCATATATTTT.

The chain couples TRBV7-8 to TRBJ1-1; D is unresolved. Germline CDR1 and CDR2: SGHVS and FQNEAQ. The V end lost 1 base, the J end lost 0 bases, and 12 bases lay between the germline ends. The length of the CDR3 is 16 residues. The CDR3 is CASSLGSAAMNTEAFF. CDR3 nucleotides: TGTGCCAGCAGCTTAGGGTCGGCAGCCATGAACACTGAAGCTTTCTTT.

J is TRBJ2-2 and V is TRBV29-1; possibly TRBD2 for D (5 bases). Germline-derived CDR1 and CDR2 are SQVTM and ANQGSEA. This CDR3 comprises 14 residues. Deletions cut 4 bases from V and 4 bases from J, with 13 bases between. The CDR3 sequence is CSVAGLGATGELFF. The CDR3, as DNA: TGCAGCGTTGCTGGTCTGGGAGCCACCGGGGAGCTGTTTTTT.

The chain joins TRBV18 to TRBJ2-7; unclear D gene. This CDR3 has 15 residues. V was cut by 3 bases and J by 3 bases, with 15 bases left in between. Germline CDR1 reads KGHSH; CDR2 reads LQKENI. The CDR3 loop reads CASSPGMTVNYEQYF. CDR3 nucleotides: TGTGCCAGCTCACCGGGAATGACGGTCAACTACGAGCAGTACTTC.

The chain carries TRBV5-4 and TRBJ2-3; unclear D gene. Germline-derived CDR1 and CDR2 are SGHNT and YYREEE (reference sequence). The CDR3 runs to 15 residues. The V and J ends lost 0 bases and 2 bases respectively, with 10 bases between them. In DNA form, the CDR3 reads TGTGCCAGCAGCTTGGAAGGGTTAGACACAGATACGCAGTATTTT. This codes for CASSLEGLDTDTQYF.

This chain uses TRBV10-3 with TRBJ1-2; no firm D call. Looked up from germline, CDR1 is ENHRY and CDR2 is SYGVKD. Trimming shortened V by 0 bases and J by 8 bases, and 10 bases separated the two germline ends. CDR3 size: 13 residues. The CDR3 is CAISESGLLGYTF. The CDR3 nucleotides read TGTGCCATCAGTGAGTCTGGGCTCTTGGGCTACACCTTC.

This chain uses TRBV19 with TRBJ1-1, with D possibly TRBD1 on 5 matching bases. V was cut by 5 bases and J by 1 base, with 14 bases left in between. CDR1 LNHDA and CDR2 SQIVND come from the germline V gene (reference sequence). CDR3 length equals 15 residues. The CDR3 loop reads CASSPQRDWNTEAFF. The CDR3 DNA reads as TGTGCCAGTAGTCCCCAGAGGGACTGGAACACTGAAGCTTTCTTT.

This clone appeared a few times. The chain has TRBV7-2 and TRBJ2-7, with D unclear. Germline values: CDR1 SGHTA, CDR2 FQGNSA. This CDR3 has 12 residues. Trimming left V 8 bases short and J 7 bases short, with 15 bases between. In nucleotides, the CDR3 is TGTGCCAGCTCCCCACAATCAAGAGAGCAGTACTTC. Protein sequence: CASSPQSREQYF.

This rearrangement joins TRBV5-1 to TRBJ2-4; no reliable D call. V was cut by 2 bases and J by 2 bases, with 11 bases left in between. Germline lookup yields CDR1 SGHRS and CDR2 YFSETQ. The CDR3 spans 15 residues. CDR3 amino acids: CASSLNPTTKNIQYF. DNA for the CDR3: TGCGCCAGCAGCTTAAACCCCACTACCAAAAACATTCAGTACTTC. Supplemented by reference TRBV5-1 and TRBJ2-4, the full variable domain reads KAGVTQTPRYLIKTRGQQVTLSCSPISGHRSVSWYQQTPGQGLQFLFEYFSETQRNKGNFPGRFSGRQFSNSRSEMNVSTLELGDSALYLCASSLNPTTKNIQYFGAGTRLSVL.

The chain carries TRBV27 and TRBJ2-3; 11 nucleotides align to TRBD2. The V gene's germline CDR1 is MNHEY and CDR2 SMNVEV (reference sequence). Unmatched junction bases numbered 7, after V lost 6 bases and J lost 2 bases. This CDR3 spans 16 amino acids. Here the CDR3 DNA reads TGTGCCAGCAGCCCTTTAGCGGGAGGGACCACAGATACGCAGTATTTT. This translates into CASSPLAGGTTDTQYF.

The V call is TRBV10-3, the J call TRBJ1-2, with 7 bases matching TRBD1. The ends lost 3 bases at V and 2 bases at J; junction bases unmatched: 3. The CDR3 spans 14 residues. Germline loops: CDR1 ENHRY, CDR2 SYGVKD. The CDR3 spells CAISEQGKNYGYTF. CDR3 DNA: TGTGCCATCAGTGAACAGGGGAAGAACTATGGCTACACCTTC.

V is TRBV7-9 and J is TRBJ2-3; D unclear. Between the trimmed V and J ends, which lost 2 bases and 3 bases, there was a span of 12 bases. The germline V gene has CDR1 SEHNR and CDR2 FQNEAQ (reference sequence). This CDR3 contains 15 residues. The CDR3 region has the DNA TGTGCCAGCAGCTTACAAGACGGATTAACAGATACGCAGTATTTT. This gives the protein CASSLQDGLTDTQYF. Full variable domain (missing parts from reference TRBV7-9 and TRBJ2-3): DTGVSQNPRHKITKRGQNVTFRCDPISEHNRLYWYRQTLGQGPEFLTYFQNEAQLEKSRLLSDRFSAERPKGSFSTLEIQRTEQGDSAMYLCASSLQDGLTDTQYFGPGTRLTVL.

This clone has only one observation. The chain links TRBV2 to TRBJ2-3; a weak D match, TRBD2 (5 bases). Germline CDR1 and CDR2: SNHLY and FYNNEI. V was clipped by 8 bases and J by 0 bases, with 15 bases between them. There are 15 residues in the CDR3. The CDR3 protein is CASRRSWASTDTQYF. The CDR3 DNA reads as TGTGCCAGCCGGAGGTCCTGGGCTAGCACAGATACGCAGTATTTT.

This chain joins TRBV2 and TRBJ2-1; D remains unclear. V was clipped by 2 bases and J by 0 bases, with 11 bases between them. The CDR3 spans 16 residues. Germline-derived CDR1 and CDR2 are SNHLY and FYNNEI. In DNA, the CDR3 is TGTGCCAGCAGTGAATATAAGCGAAGCTCCTACAATGAGCAGTTCTTC. Amino acid sequence: CASSEYKRSSYNEQFF.

The chain is built from TRBV21-1 and TRBJ2-5; the table names TRBD2, a call not compared with the DNA. TRBV21-1 is noted as a pseudogene. The CDR3 is 18 residues long. The CDR3 loop is CASSTRVGTSGGRGTQYF. CDR3 DNA: TGTGCCAGCAGCACTAGGGTAGGGACTAGCGGGGGGAGGGGGACCCAGTACTTC.

The chain carries TRBV5-6 and TRBJ1-2; D is ambiguous. Trimming removed 6 bases at V and 1 base at J, with 19 bases between. CDR1 is SGHDT and CDR2 is YYEEEE in the germline V gene. This CDR3 region has 16 residues. CDR3 nucleotides: TGTGCCAGCACCGAGTGGGGATCTCTACGTAACTATGGCTACACCTTC. Its protein is CASTEWGSLRNYGYTF.

This chain uses TRBV6-1 with TRBJ2-6; perhaps TRBD2 as D (6 bases). Germline CDR1 and CDR2: MNHNS and SASEGT. V shed 3 bases and J shed 1 base, with 7 bases lying between them. This CDR3 has 15 residues. The CDR3 sequence: CASSEEGSGANVLTF. In DNA, the CDR3 is TGTGCCAGCAGTGAGGAGGGATCTGGGGCCAACGTCCTGACTTTC.